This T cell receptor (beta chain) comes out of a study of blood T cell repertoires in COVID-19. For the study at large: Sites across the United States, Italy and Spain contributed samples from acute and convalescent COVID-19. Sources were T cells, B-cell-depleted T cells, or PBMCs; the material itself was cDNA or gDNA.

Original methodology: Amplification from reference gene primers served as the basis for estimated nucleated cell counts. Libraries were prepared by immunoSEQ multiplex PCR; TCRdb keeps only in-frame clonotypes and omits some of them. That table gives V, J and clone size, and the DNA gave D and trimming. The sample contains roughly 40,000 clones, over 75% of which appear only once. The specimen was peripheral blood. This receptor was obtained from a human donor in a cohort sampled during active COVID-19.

The CDR3 sequence: CASSSDRFVDSDLQNTQYF. DNA for the CDR3: TGTGCCAGCAGCTCAGACCGTTTTGTGGACTCCGATTTACAGAATACGCAGTATTTT. This rearrangement joins TRBV7-9 to TRBJ2-3; D may be TRBD2 (5 bases). Germline V gene lookup returns CDR1 SEHNR and CDR2 FQNEAQ (reference sequence). The CDR3 sequence is 19 residues long. V was trimmed by 4 bases and J by 7 bases, leaving 30 bases between them.